A selection of T cell receptor beta chains follows, all from one sample in a study of T-cell reconstitution after alpha-beta-depleted transplantation in children. TCRdb re-called the PCR reads with MiXCR, one entry per CDR3 protein. The table lists 200,000 or so distinct CDR3 sequences, about 6% of them singletons. The material sequenced was PBMCs, taken before TCRalphabeta/CD19-depleted stem cell transplant. The receptors shown here come from a girl under three years old with combined immunodeficiency, due to receive a stem cell transplant. The CDR3 runs from the conserved cysteine through the conserved F or W. Fields, in order: CDR3 length, V gene, D gene, J gene, clone size, CDR3 DNA, CDR3 protein. D genes are given only for firm matches. Some rows have no size entry. The others give once, few or many, or a class for an expanded clone.

CDR3 length: 17; V gene: TRBV13; D gene: TRBD2; J gene: TRBJ2-1; clone size: many; CDR3 DNA: TGTGCCAGCAGCTCCGGGGTGGTGACTAGCGCCTACAATGAGCAGTTCTTC; CDR3 protein: CASSSGVVTSAYNEQFF
CDR3 length: 13; V gene: TRBV20-1; D gene: -; J gene: TRBJ2-1; clone size: many; CDR3 DNA: TGCAGTGCCAGGATCTATTCCTACAATGAGCAGTTCTTC; CDR3 protein: CSARIYSYNEQFF
CDR3 length: 18; V gene: TRBV5-1; D gene: TRBD2; J gene: TRBJ2-7; clone size: many; CDR3 DNA: TGCGCCAGCAGCTTGGGTCCCAGCGGGGGAACCTCTGCCCACGAGCAGTACTTC; CDR3 protein: CASSLGPSGGTSAHEQYF
CDR3 length: 14; V gene: TRBV20-1; D gene: -; J gene: TRBJ2-2; clone size: few; CDR3 DNA: TGCAGTGCTAAGGGGCAGGTATCGACCGGGGAGCTGTTTTTT; CDR3 protein: CSAKGQVSTGELFF
CDR3 length: 13; V gene: TRBV14; D gene: -; J gene: TRBJ2-7; clone size: few; CDR3 DNA: TGTGCCAGCAGCCTTCTACAGGGCTACGAGCAGTACTTC; CDR3 protein: CASSLLQGYEQYF
CDR3 length: 13; V gene: TRBV29-1; D gene: -; J gene: TRBJ2-1; clone size: -; CDR3 DNA: TGCAGCGTTGTCGCCAGCTCCTGCAATGAGCAGTTCTTC; CDR3 protein: CSVVASSCNEQFF
CDR3 length: 14; V gene: TRBV5-6; D gene: -; J gene: TRBJ2-2; clone size: many; CDR3 DNA: TGTGCCAGCAGCTTACGACGGTACACCGGGGAGCTGTTTTTT; CDR3 protein: CASSLRRYTGELFF
CDR3 length: 11; V gene: TRBV7-9; D gene: -; J gene: TRBJ2-7; clone size: many; CDR3 DNA: TGTGCCAGCAGCCCTCAGAACGAGCAGTACTTC; CDR3 protein: CASSPQNEQYF
CDR3 length: 15; V gene: TRBV28; D gene: -; J gene: TRBJ2-7; clone size: many; CDR3 DNA: TGTGCCAGCAGTTTTGGTTTCCTAGGTCAAGGCGAGCAGTACTTC; CDR3 protein: CASSFGFLGQGEQYF
CDR3 length: 12; V gene: TRBV15; D gene: -; J gene: TRBJ2-1; clone size: many; CDR3 DNA: TGTGCCACCAGCAGGCTGGATGGAGAGCAGTTCTTC; CDR3 protein: CATSRLDGEQFF
CDR3 length: 13; V gene: TRBV11-3; D gene: -; J gene: TRBJ1-1; clone size: few; CDR3 DNA: TGTGCCAGCAGCTTTTACGTGGACACTGAAGCTTTCTTT; CDR3 protein: CASSFYVDTEAFF
CDR3 length: 13; V gene: TRBV25-1; D gene: -; J gene: TRBJ2-2; clone size: -; CDR3 DNA: TGTTCCAGCAGTGAAGTCCTCACCGGGGAGCTGTTTTTT; CDR3 protein: CSSSEVLTGELFF
CDR3 length: 13; V gene: TRBV5-1; D gene: -; J gene: TRBJ2-1; clone size: few; CDR3 DNA: TGCGCCAGCAGCTTGACGGCGTTCCATGAGCAGTTCTTC; CDR3 protein: CASSLTAFHEQFF
CDR3 length: 13; V gene: TRBV7-9; D gene: TRBD1; J gene: TRBJ2-7; clone size: many; CDR3 DNA: TGTGCCAGCAGCCTAGGGGGACAGGCCGAGCAGTACTTC; CDR3 protein: CASSLGGQAEQYF
CDR3 length: 18; V gene: TRBV4-1; D gene: TRBD2; J gene: TRBJ2-1; clone size: many; CDR3 DNA: TGCGCCAGCAGCCAAGATCCCGGACTAGCCGGCTCCTACAATGAGCAGTTCTTC; CDR3 protein: CASSQDPGLAGSYNEQFF
CDR3 length: 14; V gene: TRBV29-1; D gene: TRBD1; J gene: TRBJ2-5; clone size: many; CDR3 DNA: TGCAGCGCTCCCGGGACAGGGTACCAAGAGACCCAGTACTTC; CDR3 protein: CSAPGTGYQETQYF
CDR3 length: 19; V gene: TRBV4-3; D gene: TRBD1; J gene: TRBJ1-2; clone size: -; CDR3 DNA: TGCGCCAGCAGCCAAGTTGATCCCGCCGGGGACAGGTACTACTATGGCTACACCTTC; CDR3 protein: CASSQVDPAGDRYYYGYTF
CDR3 length: 14; V gene: TRBV4-1; D gene: -; J gene: TRBJ1-1; clone size: -; CDR3 DNA: TGCGCCAGCAGCCAAGTTGCCGTGAACACTGAAGCTTTCTTT; CDR3 protein: CASSQVAVNTEAFF
CDR3 length: 17; V gene: TRBV20-1; D gene: -; J gene: TRBJ2-4; clone size: many; CDR3 DNA: TGCAGTGCTAGAGAGGCCCGACAGGGACTAGCCAAAAACATTCAGTACTTC; CDR3 protein: CSAREARQGLAKNIQYF
CDR3 length: 17; V gene: TRBV5-1; D gene: TRBD1; J gene: TRBJ1-1; clone size: many; CDR3 DNA: TGCGCCAGCAGCAAAATCGCCACCGGGACAGGGACCTTTGAAGCTTTCTTT; CDR3 protein: CASSKIATGTGTFEAFF
CDR3 length: 16; V gene: TRBV29-1; D gene: TRBD2; J gene: TRBJ2-7; clone size: many; CDR3 DNA: TGCAGCGTTCTGAGGACTAGCGGGAGCAGTGTCTACGAGCAGTACTTC; CDR3 protein: CSVLRTSGSSVYEQYF
CDR3 length: 15; V gene: TRBV12-3/TRBV12-4; D gene: -; J gene: TRBJ2-1; clone size: many; CDR3 DNA: TGTGCCAGCACCATGACTCCTAGCTCCTACAATGAGCAGTTCTTC; CDR3 protein: CASTMTPSSYNEQFF
CDR3 length: 14; V gene: TRBV18; D gene: -; J gene: TRBJ2-7; clone size: many; CDR3 DNA: TGTGCCACCTCCGGGACTCAAAACACCTACGAGCAGTACTTC; CDR3 protein: CATSGTQNTYEQYF
CDR3 length: 13; V gene: TRBV7-2; D gene: -; J gene: TRBJ1-2; clone size: many; CDR3 DNA: TGTGCCAGCAGCCCTCGACAGAACTATGGCTACACCTTC; CDR3 protein: CASSPRQNYGYTF
CDR3 length: 19; V gene: TRBV4-2; D gene: -; J gene: TRBJ2-4; clone size: -; CDR3 DNA: TGTGCCAGCAGCCATACGCGGCAGGATGCGCTCTTAGCCAAAAACATTCAGTACTTC; CDR3 protein: CASSHTRQDALLAKNIQYF
CDR3 length: 17; V gene: TRBV20-1; D gene: -; J gene: TRBJ2-1; clone size: many; CDR3 DNA: TGCAGGGCCGTGGGTTCTACAGGTGGTTACTCCTACAATGAGCAGTTCTTC; CDR3 protein: CRAVGSTGGYSYNEQFF
CDR3 length: 12; V gene: TRBV27; D gene: -; J gene: TRBJ2-7; clone size: many; CDR3 DNA: TGTGCCACCCTGGACGGTTCCTACGAGCAGTACTTC; CDR3 protein: CATLDGSYEQYF
CDR3 length: 18; V gene: TRBV7-7; D gene: TRBD2; J gene: TRBJ2-1; clone size: few; CDR3 DNA: TGTGCTAGCAGTCCAAGGGCTAGCGGAGTCGGCGCCTACAATGAGCAGTTCTTC; CDR3 protein: CASSPRASGVGAYNEQFF
CDR3 length: 17; V gene: TRBV5-1; D gene: TRBD2; J gene: TRBJ2-1; clone size: many; CDR3 DNA: TGCGCCAGCAGCTTGGGCCTCTGGACTAGCGGCTACAATGAGCAGTTCTTC; CDR3 protein: CASSLGLWTSGYNEQFF
CDR3 length: 14; V gene: TRBV29-1; D gene: -; J gene: TRBJ2-7; clone size: many; CDR3 DNA: TGCAGCGTTGAAGATCCGACAGGGAGGTACGAGCAGTACTTC; CDR3 protein: CSVEDPTGRYEQYF
CDR3 length: 14; V gene: TRBV2; D gene: -; J gene: TRBJ2-1; clone size: many; CDR3 DNA: TGTGCCAGCAGTGAGGGGGGACCCTACAATGAGCAGTTCTTC; CDR3 protein: CASSEGGPYNEQFF
CDR3 length: 14; V gene: TRBV11-2; D gene: -; J gene: TRBJ2-5; clone size: many; CDR3 DNA: TGTGCCAGCAGTCCCGGAACTAGTCGGGAGACCCAGTACTTC; CDR3 protein: CASSPGTSRETQYF
CDR3 length: 15; V gene: TRBV18; D gene: -; J gene: TRBJ2-1; clone size: many; CDR3 DNA: TGTGCCAGCTCACTTGGGGTTGAGTCCTACAATGAGCAGTTCTTC; CDR3 protein: CASSLGVESYNEQFF
CDR3 length: 13; V gene: TRBV20-1; D gene: -; J gene: TRBJ2-1; clone size: many; CDR3 DNA: TGCAGTGTTGTATTCCGCTCCTACAATGAGCAGTTCTTC; CDR3 protein: CSVVFRSYNEQFF
CDR3 length: 14; V gene: TRBV28; D gene: TRBD2; J gene: TRBJ2-1; clone size: many; CDR3 DNA: TGTGCCAGCAGTATTAGCGGGAGGGCCGGTGAGCAGTTCTTC; CDR3 protein: CASSISGRAGEQFF
CDR3 length: 16; V gene: TRBV7-3; D gene: -; J gene: TRBJ2-1; clone size: many; CDR3 DNA: TGTGCCAGCAGCCCCAGGGGTGGCGGAATCTACAATGAGCAGTTCTTC; CDR3 protein: CASSPRGGGIYNEQFF
CDR3 length: 13; V gene: TRBV19; D gene: -; J gene: TRBJ2-7; clone size: few; CDR3 DNA: TGTGCCAGTGCTCCGGCGGGCCCCTACGAGCAGTACTTC; CDR3 protein: CASAPAGPYEQYF
CDR3 length: 16; V gene: TRBV4-3; D gene: -; J gene: TRBJ2-7; clone size: many; CDR3 DNA: TGCGCCAGCAGCCGTTTATGGGACCGAAAATCCTACGAGCAGTACTTC; CDR3 protein: CASSRLWDRKSYEQYF
CDR3 length: 10; V gene: TRBV29-1; D gene: -; J gene: TRBJ1-1; clone size: many; CDR3 DNA: TGCAGCGGTGTTGACTTGGAAGCTTTCTTT; CDR3 protein: CSGVDLEAFF
CDR3 length: 14; V gene: TRBV11-2; D gene: -; J gene: TRBJ2-5; clone size: -; CDR3 DNA: TGTGCCAGCAGCCCCCAGTGGGGCGAAGAGACCCAGTACTTC; CDR3 protein: CASSPQWGEETQYF
CDR3 length: 15; V gene: TRBV3-1; D gene: -; J gene: TRBJ2-7; clone size: many; CDR3 DNA: TGTGCCAGCAGCCAAGAAGGAGAAGGGTTCTACGAGCAGTACTTC; CDR3 protein: CASSQEGEGFYEQYF
CDR3 length: 15; V gene: TRBV5-1; D gene: -; J gene: TRBJ2-7; clone size: many; CDR3 DNA: TGCGCCAGCAGCTTGTCAGGGGACCCTTACTACGAGCAGTACTTC; CDR3 protein: CASSLSGDPYYEQYF
CDR3 length: 15; V gene: TRBV5-1; D gene: -; J gene: TRBJ2-2; clone size: many; CDR3 DNA: TGCGCCAGCAGCTTGGGGTACTACGACACCGGGGAGCTGTTTTTT; CDR3 protein: CASSLGYYDTGELFF
CDR3 length: 11; V gene: TRBV20-1; D gene: -; J gene: TRBJ2-5; clone size: many; CDR3 DNA: TGCAGTGCTAGTCCGATGAAGACCCAGTACTTC; CDR3 protein: CSASPMKTQYF
CDR3 length: 15; V gene: TRBV28; D gene: TRBD2; J gene: TRBJ2-3; clone size: many; CDR3 DNA: TGTGCCAGCAGTTCTGGGACTACCCGCACAGATACGCAGTATTTT; CDR3 protein: CASSSGTTRTDTQYF
CDR3 length: 14; V gene: TRBV4-3; D gene: TRBD2; J gene: TRBJ2-1; clone size: many; CDR3 DNA: TGCGCCAGCAGCCAATCCCAAGCGGGAAATGAGCAGTTCTTC; CDR3 protein: CASSQSQAGNEQFF